The 13 T cell receptor beta chains presented below share a single source sample, sequenced in a study of identical twins. Via MiXCR, TCRdb re-called the 5' RACE reads, giving one row per CDR3 protein. The sample records 500,000 or so distinct CDR3 sequences, approximately 15% being singletons. Another study also made use of these data, one on yellow fever vaccine responses in identical twins.

The sample taken for sequencing was CD4+ T cells sorted from blood. These receptors originate from a woman aged 18-35 years in good health.

The table lists this clonotype with many counts. This chain uses TRBV7-2 with TRBJ2-1, with TRBD2 identical over 7 bases. CDR3 length: 15 amino acids. The J segment lost 7 bases and the V segment lost 5 bases, leaving 11 bases of the junction unmatched. Germline V gene data show CDR1 as SGHTA and CDR2 as FQGNSA. For the CDR3, the DNA is TGTGCCAGCAGCCAGCGGGACGGGTTTAGAAATGAGCAGTTCTTC. Protein: CASSQRDGFRNEQFF.

This clonotype came up many times. In DNA form, the CDR3 reads TGCAGCGTTGATAGGGGGAGTGGGGCTGAGCAGTTCTTC. Protein product: CSVDRGSGAEQFF. The chain combines TRBV29-1 with TRBJ2-1; TRBD1 is a possible D gene (6 bases). Trimming cost V 3 bases and J 9 bases, with 15 bases left between them. The CDR3 loop spans 13 amino acids. CDR1 and CDR2 (germline): SQVTM, ANQGSEA.

The chain carries TRBV6-5 and TRBJ2-1, with 7 bases identical to TRBD1. This CDR3 is built from 15 residues. Per the germline V gene, CDR1 is MNHEY and CDR2 is SVGAGI. V lost 4 bases to trimming and J lost 6 bases; unmatched junction nucleotides: 9. In DNA form, the CDR3 reads TGTGCCAGCAGTTGGGGACAGTCGAGGACCAATGAGCAGTTCTTC. Encoded protein: CASSWGQSRTNEQFF.

The sample holds a few counts of this clonotype. CDR3 sequence: CASTRAGSGNTIYF. The CDR3 nucleotides are TGTGCCAGCACACGGGCCGGCTCTGGAAACACCATATATTTT. The V call is TRBV25-1, the J call TRBJ1-3; no reliable D call. Deletions cut 7 bases from V and 0 bases from J, with 10 bases between. The CDR3 contains 14 residues. Germline V gene sequence: CDR1 MGHDK, CDR2 SYGVNS.

A few counts support this clonotype. The V and J genes are TRBV20-1 and TRBJ2-7; D is uncertain. Trimming stripped 4 bases from V and 2 bases from J, with 15 bases between. CDR1 and CDR2 (germline): DFQATT, SNEGSKA (reference sequence). This CDR3 spans 14 amino acids. Here the CDR3 reads CSAISVGGTYEQYF. Here the CDR3 DNA reads TGCAGTGCTATTTCAGTCGGTGGAACCTACGAGCAGTACTTC.

This clonotype showed up just a few times. The chain combines TRBV6-5 with TRBJ1-4; D uncertain. Germline lookup yields CDR1 MNHEY and CDR2 SVGAGI. The CDR3 has 16 amino acids. V lost 5 bases and J 8 bases, leaving 21 bases between the germline ends. CDR3 region: CASSLLMPGPREKLFF. In DNA form, the CDR3 reads TGTGCCAGCAGTCTACTCATGCCTGGGCCGAGAGAAAAACTGTTTTTT.

This chain links TRBV12-3 or TRBV12-4 with TRBJ1-1; 9 bases line up with TRBD1. J lost 10 bases, V lost 10 bases, and 7 bases had no gene match. CDR3 length: 11 residues. The CDR3: CATGGQGSAFF. Here the CDR3 DNA reads TGTGCCACCGGGGGACAGGGTTCAGCTTTCTTT.

V is TRBV6-2 or TRBV6-3 and J is TRBJ2-7; D may be TRBD1 (6 bases). Trimming shortened V by 2 bases and J by 2 bases, and 13 bases separated the two germline ends. Germline V lookup: CDR1 MNHEY, CDR2 SVGEGT. This CDR3 is built from 15 residues. In DNA, the CDR3 is TGTGCCAGCAGTTACGGTAGGACAGAGACCTACGAGCAGTACTTC. Amino acid sequence: CASSYGRTETYEQYF.

This clonotype was seen only a few times. CDR3: CASSPGGRGYEQYF. CDR3 coding DNA: TGTGCCAGCTCACCGGGGGGTCGGGGCTACGAGCAGTACTTC. The chain couples TRBV18 to TRBJ2-7; D perhaps matches TRBD2 (6 bases). Germline lookup yields CDR1 KGHSH and CDR2 LQKENI. The length of the CDR3 is 14 residues. The V end was cut by 3 bases, the J end by 3 bases, with 12 bases between. Full variable domain (remainder filled in from reference TRBV18 and TRBJ2-7): NAGVMQNPRHLVRRRGQEARLRCSPMKGHSHVYWYRQLPEEGLKFMVYLQKENIIDESGMPKERFSAEFPKEGPSILRIQQVVRGDSAAYFCASSPGGRGYEQYFGPGTRLTVT.

This clonotype was seen a handful of times. The J gene is TRBJ1-6, the V gene TRBV5-1; D not certain. Trimming removed 1 base at V and 8 bases at J, with 13 bases between. This CDR3 region has 15 residues. Germline V gene lookup returns CDR1 SGHRS and CDR2 YFSETQ. CDR3: CASSLTRINHSPLHF. The CDR3 DNA reads as TGCGCCAGCAGCTTGACGAGGATCAACCATTCACCCCTCCACTTT.

The chain combines TRBV7-9 with TRBJ2-7, with D unresolved. The CDR3 is 11 amino acids. The V end lost 5 bases, the J end lost 5 bases, and 7 bases lay between the germline ends. Per the germline V gene, CDR1 is SEHNR and CDR2 is FQNEAQ (reference sequence). CDR3 DNA sequence: TGTGCCAGCAGCGCCACTAACGAGCAGTACTTC. It yields the protein CASSATNEQYF.

There are a few counts of this clonotype. CDR3 coding DNA: TGTGCCAGCACGCTTAGACTAGCGGGGGAGACCCAGTACTTC. Protein: CASTLRLAGETQYF. This chain uses TRBV2 with TRBJ2-5; TRBD2 agrees at 11 bases. The CDR3 runs to 14 residues. The V gene end was trimmed by 7 bases and the J gene end by 5 bases; junction bases not matched to a gene: 6. Germline CDR1 SNHLY, CDR2 FYNNEI.

This clonotype has more than one count but fewer than ten. The chain has TRBV7-8 and TRBJ2-3; D might be TRBD1 (6 bases). V was clipped by 5 bases and J by 8 bases, with 14 bases between them. CDR1 is SGHVS and CDR2 is FQNEAQ in the germline V gene. The CDR3 is 13 amino acids. The chain's CDR3 is CASSDRRGTTQYF. Written as DNA, the CDR3 is TGTGCCAGCAGCGACCGCAGGGGAACTACGCAGTATTTT.